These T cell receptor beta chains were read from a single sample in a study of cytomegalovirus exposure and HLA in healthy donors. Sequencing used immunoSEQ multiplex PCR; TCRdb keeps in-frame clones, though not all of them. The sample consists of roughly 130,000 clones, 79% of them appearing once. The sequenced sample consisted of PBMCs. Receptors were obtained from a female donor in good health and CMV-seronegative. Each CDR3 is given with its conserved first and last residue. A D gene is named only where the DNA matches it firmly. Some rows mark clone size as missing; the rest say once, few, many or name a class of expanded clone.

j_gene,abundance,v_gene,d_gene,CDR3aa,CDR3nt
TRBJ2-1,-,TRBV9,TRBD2,CASSVELATYNEQFF,TGTGCCAGCAGCGTAGAACTAGCGACTTACAATGAGCAGTTCTTC
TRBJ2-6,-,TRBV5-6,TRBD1,CASRLRPGQASSGANVLTF,TGTGCCAGCAGACTCCGACCGGGACAGGCGAGCTCTGGGGCCAACGTCCTGACTTTC
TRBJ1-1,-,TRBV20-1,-,CSAQGSTEAFF,TGCAGTGCCCAGGGGAGCACTGAAGCTTTCTTT
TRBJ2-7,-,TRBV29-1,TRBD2,CSVVALAGGPYEQYF,TGCAGCGTTGTTGCGCTAGCGGGAGGGCCATACGAGCAGTACTTC
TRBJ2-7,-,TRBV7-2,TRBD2,CASSLVGSGTPYEQYF,TGTGCCAGCAGCTTAGTGGGTAGCGGGACTCCCTACGAGCAGTACTTC
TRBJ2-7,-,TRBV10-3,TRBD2,CAISKTAGGHGEQYF,TGTGCCATCAGCAAGACGGCGGGGGGTCACGGCGAGCAGTACTTC
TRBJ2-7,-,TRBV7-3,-,CASSLAGGLGTYEQYF,TGTGCCAGCAGCTTAGCTGGGGGACTTGGGACCTACGAGCAGTACTTC
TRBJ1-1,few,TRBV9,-,CASSVDRYTEAFF,TGTGCCAGCAGCGTGGACAGATACACTGAAGCTTTCTTT
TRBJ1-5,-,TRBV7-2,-,CASSLGSFSTYSNQPQHF,TGTGCCAGCAGCTTAGGGAGTTTCAGTACTTATAGCAATCAGCCCCAGCATTTT
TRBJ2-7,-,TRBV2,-,CASGQGGFYEQYF,TGTGCCAGCGGTCAGGGGGGCTTCTACGAGCAGTACTTC
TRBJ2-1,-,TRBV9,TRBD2,CASSVAGGSYNEQFF,TGTGCCAGCAGCGTAGCGGGGGGGTCCTACAATGAGCAGTTCTTC
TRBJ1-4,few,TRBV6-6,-,CASSYAGSRSSEKLFF,TGTGCCAGCAGTTACGCGGGGAGTCGCTCTTCTGAAAAACTGTTTTTT
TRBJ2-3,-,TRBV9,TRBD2,CASSVVSGGSDTQYF,TGTGCCAGCAGCGTGGTTAGCGGGGGGTCAGATACGCAGTATTTT
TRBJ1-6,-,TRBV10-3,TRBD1,CAISESLGTGSVNSPLHF,TGTGCCATCAGTGAGTCCCTGGGGACAGGTTCGGTTAATTCACCCCTCCACTTT
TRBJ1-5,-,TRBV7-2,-,CASSLEQNQPQHF,TGTGCCAGCAGCTTAGAACAGAATCAGCCCCAGCATTTT
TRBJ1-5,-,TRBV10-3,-,CAISEGRGQPQHF,TGTGCCATCAGTGAGGGCAGGGGTCAGCCCCAGCATTTT
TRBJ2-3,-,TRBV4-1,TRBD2,CASSNRLAGVDTQYF,TGCGCCAGCAGCAACCGACTAGCCGGGGTAGATACGCAGTATTTT
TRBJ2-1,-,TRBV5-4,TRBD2,CASSPGTSGRDEQFF,TGTGCCAGCAGCCCCGGGACTAGCGGGAGGGATGAGCAGTTCTTC
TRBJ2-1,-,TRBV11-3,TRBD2,CASSPRTSGYNEQFF,TGTGCCAGCAGCCCCCGGACTAGCGGGTACAATGAGCAGTTCTTC
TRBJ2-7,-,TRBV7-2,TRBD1,CASSPGTGHYEQYF,TGTGCCAGCAGCCCCGGGACAGGGCACTACGAGCAGTACTTC
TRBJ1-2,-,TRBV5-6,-,CASSLPPHRANYGYTF,TGTGCCAGCAGCTTACCGCCCCACAGGGCTAACTATGGCTACACCTTC
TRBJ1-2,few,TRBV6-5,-,CASSYGGGYGYTF,TGTGCCAGCAGTTATGGGGGGGGCTATGGCTACACCTTC